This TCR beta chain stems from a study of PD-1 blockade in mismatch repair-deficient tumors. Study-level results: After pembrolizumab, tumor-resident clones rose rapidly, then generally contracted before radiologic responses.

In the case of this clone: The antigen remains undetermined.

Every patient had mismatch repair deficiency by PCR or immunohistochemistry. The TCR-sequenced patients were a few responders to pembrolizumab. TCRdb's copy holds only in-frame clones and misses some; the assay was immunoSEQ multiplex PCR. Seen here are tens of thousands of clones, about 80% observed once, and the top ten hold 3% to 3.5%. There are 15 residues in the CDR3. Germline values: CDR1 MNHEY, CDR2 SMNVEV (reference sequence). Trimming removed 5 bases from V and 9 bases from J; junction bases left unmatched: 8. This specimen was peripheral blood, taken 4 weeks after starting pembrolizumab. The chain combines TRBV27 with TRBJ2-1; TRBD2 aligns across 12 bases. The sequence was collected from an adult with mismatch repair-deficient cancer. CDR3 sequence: CASSPQGLAGSEQFF. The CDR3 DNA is TGTGCCAGCAGTCCCCAGGGACTAGCGGGTAGTGAGCAGTTCTTC.